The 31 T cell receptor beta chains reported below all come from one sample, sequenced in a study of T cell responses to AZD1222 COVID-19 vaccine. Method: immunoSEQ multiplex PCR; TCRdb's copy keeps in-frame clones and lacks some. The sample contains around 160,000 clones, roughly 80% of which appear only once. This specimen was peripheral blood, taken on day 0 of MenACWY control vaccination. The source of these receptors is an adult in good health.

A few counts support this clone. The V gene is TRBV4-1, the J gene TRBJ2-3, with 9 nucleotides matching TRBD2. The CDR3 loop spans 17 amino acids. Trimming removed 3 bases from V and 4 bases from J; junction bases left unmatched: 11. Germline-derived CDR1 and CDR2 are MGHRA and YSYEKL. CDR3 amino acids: CASSQGGGSGGPDTQYF. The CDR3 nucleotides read TGCGCCAGCAGCCAGGGGGGAGGTAGCGGGGGCCCAGATACGCAGTATTTT.

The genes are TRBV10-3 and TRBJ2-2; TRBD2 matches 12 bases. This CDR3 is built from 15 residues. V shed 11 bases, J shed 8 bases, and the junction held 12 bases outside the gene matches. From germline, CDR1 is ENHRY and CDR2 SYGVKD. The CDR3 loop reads CALRPSGGAAGELFF. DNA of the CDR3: TGTGCCCTTCGGCCTAGCGGGGGGGCCGCGGGGGAGCTGTTTTTT.

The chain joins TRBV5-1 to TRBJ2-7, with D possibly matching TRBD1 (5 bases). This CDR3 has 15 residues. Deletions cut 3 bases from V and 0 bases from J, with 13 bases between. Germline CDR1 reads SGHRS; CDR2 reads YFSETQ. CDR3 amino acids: CASSSGQIGSYEQYF. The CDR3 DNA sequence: TGCGCCAGCAGCTCTGGACAAATCGGCTCCTACGAGCAGTACTTC.

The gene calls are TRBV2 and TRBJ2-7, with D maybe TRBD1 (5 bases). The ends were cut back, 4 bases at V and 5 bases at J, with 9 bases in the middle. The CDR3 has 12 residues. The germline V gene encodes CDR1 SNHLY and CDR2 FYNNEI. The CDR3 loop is CASSVLGDEQYV. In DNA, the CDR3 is TGTGCCAGCAGTGTGTTAGGGGACGAGCAGTACGTC.

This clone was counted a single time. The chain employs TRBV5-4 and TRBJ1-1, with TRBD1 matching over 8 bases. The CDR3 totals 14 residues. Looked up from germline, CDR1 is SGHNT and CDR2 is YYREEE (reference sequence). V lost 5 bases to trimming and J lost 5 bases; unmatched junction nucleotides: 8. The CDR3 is CASSSRQGRTEAFF. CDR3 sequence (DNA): TGTGCCAGCAGTTCGCGACAGGGGAGGACTGAAGCTTTCTTT.

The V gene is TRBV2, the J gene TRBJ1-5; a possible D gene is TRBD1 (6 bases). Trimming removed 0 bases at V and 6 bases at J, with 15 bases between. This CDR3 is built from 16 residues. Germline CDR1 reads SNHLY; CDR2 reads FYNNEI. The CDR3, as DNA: TGTGCCAGCAGTGAAGCGGGGGCGGGCAGCGCTCAGCCCCAGCATTTT. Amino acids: CASSEAGAGSAQPQHF.

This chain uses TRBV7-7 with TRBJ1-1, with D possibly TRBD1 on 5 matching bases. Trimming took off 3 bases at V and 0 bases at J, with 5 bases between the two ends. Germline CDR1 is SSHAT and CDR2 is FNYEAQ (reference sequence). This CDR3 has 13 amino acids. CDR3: CASSLTVNTEAFF. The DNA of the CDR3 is TGTGCCAGCAGCTTGACAGTGAACACTGAAGCTTTCTTT.

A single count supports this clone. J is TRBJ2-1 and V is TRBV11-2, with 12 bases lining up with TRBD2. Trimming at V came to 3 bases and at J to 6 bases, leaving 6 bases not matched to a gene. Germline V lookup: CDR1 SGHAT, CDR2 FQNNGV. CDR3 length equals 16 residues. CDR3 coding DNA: TGTGCCAGCAGCTTTAATCGACTAGCGGGAGTCAATGAGCAGTTCTTC. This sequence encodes CASSFNRLAGVNEQFF.

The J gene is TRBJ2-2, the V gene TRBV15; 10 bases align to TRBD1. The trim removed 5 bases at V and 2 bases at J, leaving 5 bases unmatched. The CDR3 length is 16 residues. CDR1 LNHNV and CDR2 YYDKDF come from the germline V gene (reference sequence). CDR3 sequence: CATSPRDRGNTGELFF. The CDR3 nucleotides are TGTGCCACCAGCCCCCGGGACAGGGGTAACACCGGGGAGCTGTTTTTT.

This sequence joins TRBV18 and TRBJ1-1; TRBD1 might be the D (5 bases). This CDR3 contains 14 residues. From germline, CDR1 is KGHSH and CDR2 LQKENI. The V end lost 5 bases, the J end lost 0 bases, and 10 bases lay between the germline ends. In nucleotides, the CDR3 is TGTGCCAGCTCAACGACAGACATGAACACTGAAGCTTTCTTT. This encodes CASSTTDMNTEAFF. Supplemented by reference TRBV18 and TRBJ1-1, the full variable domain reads NAGVMQNPRHLVRRRGQEARLRCSPMKGHSHVYWYRQLPEEGLKFMVYLQKENIIDESGMPKERFSAEFPKEGPSILRIQQVVRGDSAAYFCASSTTDMNTEAFFGQGTRLTVV.

The CDR3 reads CASSPPRGRQETQYF. The CDR3 DNA follows: TGTGCCAGCAGCCCCCCCCGGGGGCGCCAAGAGACCCAGTACTTC. The genes are TRBV7-9 and TRBJ2-5; tentatively, D is TRBD1 or TRBD2 (6 bases each). CDR1 is SEHNR, CDR2 FQNEAQ, per germline (reference sequence). This CDR3 spans 15 amino acids. Trimming removed 5 bases from V and 1 base from J, with 14 bases in between. Full variable domain (outside the CDR3, taken from reference TRBV7-9 and TRBJ2-5): DTGVSQNPRHKITKRGQNVTFRCDPISEHNRLYWYRQTLGQGPEFLTYFQNEAQLEKSRLLSDRFSAERPKGSFSTLEIQRTEQGDSAMYLCASSPPRGRQETQYFGPGTRLLVL.

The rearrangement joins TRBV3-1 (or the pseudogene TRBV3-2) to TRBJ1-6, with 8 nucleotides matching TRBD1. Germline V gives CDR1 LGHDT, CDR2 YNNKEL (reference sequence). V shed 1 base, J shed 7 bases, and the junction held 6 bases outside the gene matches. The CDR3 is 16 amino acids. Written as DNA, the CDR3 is TGTGCCAGCAGCCAAGGGGTTAACAGGGGGAATTCACCCCTCCACTTT. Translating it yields CASSQGVNRGNSPLHF.

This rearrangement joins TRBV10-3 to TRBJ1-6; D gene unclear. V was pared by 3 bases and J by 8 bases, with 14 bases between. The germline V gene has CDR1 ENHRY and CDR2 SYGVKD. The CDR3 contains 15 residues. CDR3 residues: CAISDEGIYDSPLHF. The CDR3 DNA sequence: TGTGCCATCAGTGATGAGGGAATTTACGATTCACCCCTCCACTTT.

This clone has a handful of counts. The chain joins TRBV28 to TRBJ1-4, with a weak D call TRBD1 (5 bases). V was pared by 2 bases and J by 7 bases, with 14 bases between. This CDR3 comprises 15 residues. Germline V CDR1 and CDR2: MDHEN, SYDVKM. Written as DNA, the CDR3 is TGTGCCAGCAGTTTAGAATTTGGGGGTACTGAAAAACTGTTTTTT. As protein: CASSLEFGGTEKLFF.

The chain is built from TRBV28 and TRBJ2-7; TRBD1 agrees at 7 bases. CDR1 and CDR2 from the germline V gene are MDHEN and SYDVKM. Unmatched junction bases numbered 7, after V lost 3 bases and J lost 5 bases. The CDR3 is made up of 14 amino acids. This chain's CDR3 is CASSFRGLMDEQYV. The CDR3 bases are TGTGCCAGCAGTTTTAGGGGGCTCATGGACGAGCAGTACGTC.

Written as DNA, the CDR3 is TGCGCCAGCAGCTTGGAGGTAGCGGTGCCCCAAGAGACCCAGTACTTC. Residues: CASSLEVAVPQETQYF. The chain links TRBV5-1 to TRBJ2-5, with a possible D match to TRBD2 (6 bases). Between the trimmed V and J ends, which lost 0 bases and 1 base, there was a span of 13 bases. This CDR3 is built from 16 residues. The germline V gene has CDR1 SGHRS and CDR2 YFSETQ.

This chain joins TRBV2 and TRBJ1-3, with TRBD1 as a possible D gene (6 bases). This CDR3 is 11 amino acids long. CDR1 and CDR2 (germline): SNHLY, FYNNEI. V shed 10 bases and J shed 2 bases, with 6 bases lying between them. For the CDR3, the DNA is TGTGCCACAGGGGCTGGAAACACCATATATTTT. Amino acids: CATGAGNTIYF.

The CDR3 nucleotides are TGCGCCAGCAGCCCCGACGGGATGAATCAGCCCCAGCATTTT. This translates into CASSPDGMNQPQHF. This chain uses TRBV5-1 with TRBJ1-5, with D unresolved. This CDR3 has 14 residues. The germline V and J ends were trimmed by 4 bases and 4 bases, with 12 bases remaining between them. CDR1 SGHRS and CDR2 YFSETQ come from the germline V gene.

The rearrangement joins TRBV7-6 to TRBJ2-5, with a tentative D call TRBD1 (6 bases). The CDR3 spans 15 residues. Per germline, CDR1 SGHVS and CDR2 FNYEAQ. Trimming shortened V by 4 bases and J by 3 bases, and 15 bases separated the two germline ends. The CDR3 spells CASSSRRQVKETQYF. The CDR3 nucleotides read TGTGCCAGCAGCTCCCGGAGACAGGTGAAAGAGACCCAGTACTTC.

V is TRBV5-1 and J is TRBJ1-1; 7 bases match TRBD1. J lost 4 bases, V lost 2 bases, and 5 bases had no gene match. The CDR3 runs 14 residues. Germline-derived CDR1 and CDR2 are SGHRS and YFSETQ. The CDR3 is CASSLTGAATEAFF. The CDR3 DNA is TGCGCCAGCAGCTTAACAGGGGCGGCCACTGAAGCTTTCTTT.

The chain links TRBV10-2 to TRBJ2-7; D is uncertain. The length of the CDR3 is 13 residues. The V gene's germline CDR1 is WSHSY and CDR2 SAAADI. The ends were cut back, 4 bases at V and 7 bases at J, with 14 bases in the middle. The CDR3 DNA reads TGCGCCAGCAGTGCGAAGGGTACGGATGAGCAGTACTTC. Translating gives CASSAKGTDEQYF.

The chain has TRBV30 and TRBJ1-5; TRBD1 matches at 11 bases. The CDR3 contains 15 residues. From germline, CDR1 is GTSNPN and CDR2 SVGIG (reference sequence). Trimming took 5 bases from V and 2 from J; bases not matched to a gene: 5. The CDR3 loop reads CAWGQGALGNQPQHF. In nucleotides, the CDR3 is TGTGCCTGGGGACAGGGGGCTCTTGGCAATCAGCCCCAGCATTTT.

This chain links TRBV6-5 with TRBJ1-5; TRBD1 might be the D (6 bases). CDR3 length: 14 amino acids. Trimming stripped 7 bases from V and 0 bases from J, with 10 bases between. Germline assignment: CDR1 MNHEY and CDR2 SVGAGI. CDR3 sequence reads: CASTGAYSNQPQHF. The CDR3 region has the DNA TGTGCCAGCACAGGGGCGTATAGCAATCAGCCCCAGCATTTT.

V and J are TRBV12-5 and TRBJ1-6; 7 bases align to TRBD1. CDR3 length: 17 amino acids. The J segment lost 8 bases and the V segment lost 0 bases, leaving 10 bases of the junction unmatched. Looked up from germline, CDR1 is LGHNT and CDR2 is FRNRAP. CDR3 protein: CASGLVLPGTADSPLHF. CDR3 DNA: TGTGCTAGTGGTTTGGTTTTACCCGGGACAGCGGATTCACCCCTCCACTTT.

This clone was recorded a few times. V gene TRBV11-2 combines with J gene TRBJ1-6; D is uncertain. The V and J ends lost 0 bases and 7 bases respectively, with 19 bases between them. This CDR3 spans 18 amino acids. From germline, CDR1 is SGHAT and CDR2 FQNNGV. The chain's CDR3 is CASSLDLNVLSPNSPLHF. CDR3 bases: TGTGCCAGCAGCTTAGATCTGAACGTCTTATCCCCAAATTCACCCCTCCACTTT.

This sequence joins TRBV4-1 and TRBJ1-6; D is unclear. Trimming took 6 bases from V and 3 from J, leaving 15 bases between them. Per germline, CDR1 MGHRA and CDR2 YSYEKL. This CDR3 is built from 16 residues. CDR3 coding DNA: TGCGCCAGCAGAGACTCAGTGGGTTACTATAATTCACCCCTCCACTTT. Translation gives CASRDSVGYYNSPLHF.

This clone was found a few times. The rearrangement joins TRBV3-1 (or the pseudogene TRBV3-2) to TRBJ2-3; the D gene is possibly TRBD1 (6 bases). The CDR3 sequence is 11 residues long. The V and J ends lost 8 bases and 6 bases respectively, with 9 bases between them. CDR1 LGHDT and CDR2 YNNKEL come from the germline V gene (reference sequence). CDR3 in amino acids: CASQGTDTQYF. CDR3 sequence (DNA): TGTGCCAGCCAGGGGACGGATACGCAGTATTTT.

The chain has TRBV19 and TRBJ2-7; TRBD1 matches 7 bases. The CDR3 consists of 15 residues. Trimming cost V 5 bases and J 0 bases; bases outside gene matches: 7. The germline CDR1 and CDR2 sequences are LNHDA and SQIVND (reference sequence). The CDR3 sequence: CASSDSWDSSYEQYF. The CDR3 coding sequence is TGTGCCAGTAGTGATTCTTGGGACAGCTCCTACGAGCAGTACTTC.

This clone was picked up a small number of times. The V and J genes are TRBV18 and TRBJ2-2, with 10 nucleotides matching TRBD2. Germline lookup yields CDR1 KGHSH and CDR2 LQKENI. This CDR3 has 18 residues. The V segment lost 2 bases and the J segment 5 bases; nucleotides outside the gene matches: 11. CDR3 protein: CASSPTSPSGGSTGELFF. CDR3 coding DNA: TGTGCCAGCTCACCAACATCCCCTAGCGGGGGTTCGACCGGGGAGCTGTTTTTT.

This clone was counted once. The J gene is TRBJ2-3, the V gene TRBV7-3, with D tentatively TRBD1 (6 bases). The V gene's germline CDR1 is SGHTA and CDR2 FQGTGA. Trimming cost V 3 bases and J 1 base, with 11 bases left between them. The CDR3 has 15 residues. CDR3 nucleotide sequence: TGTGCCAGCAGCTTGACAGGTCTCGGCACAGATACGCAGTATTTT. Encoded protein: CASSLTGLGTDTQYF.

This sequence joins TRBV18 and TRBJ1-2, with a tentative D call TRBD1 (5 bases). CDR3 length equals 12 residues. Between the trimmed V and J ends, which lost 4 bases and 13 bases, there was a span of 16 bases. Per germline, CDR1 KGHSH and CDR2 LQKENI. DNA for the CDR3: TGTGCCAGCTCACACGCGCAGGGAAGCCTCACCTTC. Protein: CASSHAQGSLTF.